A selection of T cell receptor beta chains follows, all from one sample in a study of response to subunit inactivated influenza vaccine. A single record per CDR3 protein comes from TCRdb applying MiXCR to the RT-PCR reads. The sample includes about 830,000 distinct CDR3 sequences, approximately 17% of them seen just once. The sample here was PBMCs from blood, taken about 5 days after vaccination. These receptors were obtained from a man aged 50-59 years who received an inactivated influenza vaccine. Both conserved end residues are trimmed from each CDR3.

CDR3: ASSPRLAGGFTGDEQY
V: TRBV4-3

CDR3: ASSESGTGNGYT
V: TRBV25-1

CDR3: ASSKWGLAGGPSSYNEQF
V: TRBV21-1

CDR3: ASSQGIAGDPGEQY
V: TRBV4-1

CDR3: ASSLDSGRAYNEQF
V: TRBV7-2

CDR3: SARMRGALSPLH
V: TRBV20-1

CDR3: AWSRSDRDGNTIY
V: TRBV30

CDR3: ATRSGHGSSYEQY
V: TRBV12-3/TRBV12-4

CDR3: ASTRAGDHQPQH
V: TRBV6-2/TRBV6-3

CDR3: SAKGLETQY
V: TRBV20-1

CDR3: AGDGRGRNQPQH
V: TRBV4-2

CDR3: ASGRGALTDTQY
V: TRBV5-1

CDR3: ASSYGGDGSAYEQY
V: TRBV5-1

CDR3: SARDGSTEAF
V: TRBV20-1

CDR3: ASSLVGGGKHNEQF
V: TRBV11-2

CDR3: ASRRQGRDTQY
V: TRBV6-1

CDR3: SARAGVLAGGSYEQY
V: TRBV20-1

CDR3: ASSLAYVGGGIDTQY
V: TRBV5-1

CDR3: ASSLATSGNSYNEQF
V: TRBV7-9

CDR3: ASSERGSSLGYT
V: TRBV10-1

CDR3: SVDRGVIETQY
V: TRBV29-1

CDR3: ASSLGARNSIYNEQF
V: TRBV12-3/TRBV12-4

CDR3: ATVRGQGVSYEQY
V: TRBV10-3

CDR3: ASSLVGTGINEQF
V: TRBV7-2

CDR3: GRPTGERNQPQH
V: TRBV6-2/TRBV6-3

CDR3: ASSLGGALVNQPQH
V: TRBV5-4

CDR3: ASSTLSGDTQY
V: TRBV7-3

CDR3: SAVKSGGTDTQY
V: TRBV20-1